The 2 T cell receptor beta chains below were found in one sample sequenced in a study of T cell repertoires in cytomegalovirus infection. TCRdb used MiXCR to reprocess the reads, holding one entry per CDR3 protein. Of more than 650,000 distinct CDR3 sequences listed, 35% to 40% are singletons. Source material: PBMCs. Every receptor here comes from a human donor in good health (CMV status not recorded). Some clones in this sample may be carry-over from other donors' samples.

The chain carries TRBV5-1 and TRBJ1-1; 10 bases are a match to TRBD1. There are 16 residues in the CDR3. Per the germline V gene, CDR1 is SGHRS and CDR2 is YFSETQ. V lost 5 bases to trimming and J lost 0 bases; unmatched junction nucleotides: 7. The CDR3 region is CASRFRGQGMNTEAFF. As DNA, the CDR3 is TGCGCCAGCAGATTTCGGGGACAGGGGATGAACACTGAAGCTTTCTTT.

The rearrangement links TRBV6-1 to TRBJ1-1, with D possibly matching TRBD1 (5 bases). Germline V CDR1 and CDR2: MNHNS, SASEGT. The V and J ends lost 7 bases and 0 bases respectively, with 18 bases between them. The CDR3 is 16 residues long. In DNA form, the CDR3 reads TGTGCCAGCATTCGGGACGCCGGGATTATGAACACTGAAGCTTTCTTT. It is translated as CASIRDAGIMNTEAFF.